This entry concerns a single T cell receptor (beta chain). Germline CDR1 reads LGHNA; CDR2 reads YSLEER. The junction had 6 bases not matched to a gene; V was cut back by 1 base and J by 4 bases. The CDR3 contains 15 residues. This record comes from a study of blood T cell repertoires in COVID-19. Study-level background: Whether acute or convalescent, the COVID-19 samples came from the United States, Italy and Spain. PBMCs, B-cell-depleted T cells, or T cells were the source of the cDNA or gDNA that made up the material.

How the authors handled the data: Amplification of reference gene primers provided the estimated nucleated cell counts. The table came from immunoSEQ multiplex PCR; TCRdb's copy has only in-frame clones and leaves some out. The V and J calls and clone size were taken over from that table, and D and trimming were inferred from the DNA. Here the sample spans about 140,000 clones, 80% to 85% being singletons. The chain joins TRBV4-3 to TRBJ1-1; TRBD1 agrees at 7 bases. The material sequenced was peripheral blood. The TCR was taken from a woman aged 55-70 years with acute or convalescent COVID-19. The CDR3 nucleotides are TGCGCCAGCAGCCAAGGAGATTACAGGGGCACTGAAGCTTTCTTT. Protein product: CASSQGDYRGTEAFF.